The clone carrying this TCR beta chain has a count of ten or more. What it binds is unknown. This sample is drawn from a study of type 1 regulatory T cells. Turning to the study itself: T-allo10 is a Tr1-enriched, alloantigen-specific CD4 T cell product made in vitro.

A single record per CDR3 protein comes from TCRdb applying MiXCR to the reads. There are approximately 14,000 distinct CDR3 sequences in the sample; around 15% occur only once, and 15% lies in the top ten. This sequence was found in a human donor in good health. The sequencing input was cultured T cells, either the whole culture or a sorted T cell fraction (not recorded which).

The CDR3 spells CASKPGQGLSYEQYF. CDR3 coding DNA: TGTGCCAGCAAACCGGGACAGGGATTATCCTACGAGCAGTACTTC. This chain links TRBV12-3 or TRBV12-4 with TRBJ2-7; 9 bases match TRBD1. J lost 1 base, V lost 7 bases, and 8 bases had no gene match. The CDR3 covers 15 residues.